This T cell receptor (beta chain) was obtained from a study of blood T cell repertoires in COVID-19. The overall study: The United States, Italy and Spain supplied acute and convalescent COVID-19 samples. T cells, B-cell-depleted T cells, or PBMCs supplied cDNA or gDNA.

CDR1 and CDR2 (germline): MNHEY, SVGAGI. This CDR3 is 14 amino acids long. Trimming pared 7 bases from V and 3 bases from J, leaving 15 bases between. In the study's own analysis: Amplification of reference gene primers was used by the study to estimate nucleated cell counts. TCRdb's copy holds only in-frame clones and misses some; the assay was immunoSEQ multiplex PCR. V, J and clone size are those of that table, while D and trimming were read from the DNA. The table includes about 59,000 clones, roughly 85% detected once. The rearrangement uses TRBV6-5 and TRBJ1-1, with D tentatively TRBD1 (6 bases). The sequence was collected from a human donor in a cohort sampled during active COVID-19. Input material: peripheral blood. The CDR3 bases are TGTGCCAGCACCACAGGGAGAGCGGACACTGAAGCTTTCTTT. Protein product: CASTTGRADTEAFF.